The 26 T cell receptor beta chains in this list originate from one sample, sequenced in a study of cytomegalovirus exposure and HLA in healthy donors. The PCR used 60 Vbeta and 13 Jbeta primers. The method was immunoSEQ multiplex PCR; TCRdb's version includes in-frame clones alone and lacks a portion of them. The sample records 150,000 to 200,000 clones, around three quarters being singletons. The sample taken for sequencing was PBMCs. The receptors here all came from a woman in her 30s in good health and CMV-seropositive.

The chain is built from TRBV2 and TRBJ2-7; D possibly corresponds to TRBD2 (6 bases). CDR3 length: 13 amino acids. Germline V gives CDR1 SNHLY, CDR2 FYNNEI. Trimming stripped 8 bases from V and 3 bases from J, with 14 bases between. CDR3 region: CASFGGLGYEQYF. The CDR3 DNA reads TGTGCCAGCTTTGGGGGACTGGGCTACGAGCAGTACTTC.

The genes are TRBV4-1 and TRBJ2-5; D is unresolved. This CDR3 has 14 residues. CDR1 is MGHRA, CDR2 YSYEKL, per germline. Deletions cut 4 bases from V and 2 bases from J, with 11 bases between. CDR3 in amino acids: CASSLAVIQETQYF. The CDR3 nucleotides read TGCGCCAGCAGCCTAGCTGTCATTCAAGAGACCCAGTACTTC.

V usage is TRBV6-6 and J usage is TRBJ2-1; TRBD2 matches 11 bases. Per germline, CDR1 MNHNY and CDR2 SVGAGI (reference sequence). This CDR3 region has 16 residues. V shed 7 bases and J 8 bases; nucleotides not matched to a gene: 13. CDR3: CASTRGLAEIKDEQFF. DNA for the CDR3: TGTGCCAGCACTCGGGGACTAGCGGAGATCAAGGATGAGCAGTTCTTC.

The V call is TRBV6-5, the J call TRBJ2-3, with 8 bases matching TRBD2. Germline trimming cut 6 bases from V and 8 bases from J; bases unmatched to any gene: 10. Looked up from germline, CDR1 is MNHEY and CDR2 is SVGAGI. CDR3 size: 14 residues. The DNA for the CDR3 is TGTGCCAGCAGGCGGGGGGTCCACAGTGGTACGCAGTATTTT. It encodes CASRRGVHSGTQYF.

V usage is TRBV19 and J usage is TRBJ1-5; a possible D gene is TRBD1 (5 bases). CDR1 and CDR2 (germline): LNHDA, SQIVND (reference sequence). V lost 2 bases and J lost 4, with 9 bases in between. The CDR3 spans 14 residues. As DNA, the CDR3 is TGTGCCAGTAGTATACAGGGTCCTAATCAGCCCCAGCATTTT. Encoded protein: CASSIQGPNQPQHF. Drawing the rest from reference TRBV19 and TRBJ1-5, the complete variable domain is DGGITQSPKYLFRKEGQNVTLSCEQNLNHDAMYWYRQDPGQGLRLIYYSQIVNDFQKGDIAEGYSVSREKKESFPLTVTSAQKNPTAFYLCASSIQGPNQPQHFGDGTRLSIL.

The rearrangement links TRBV9 to TRBJ1-4; 8 bases line up with TRBD1. The trim removed 4 bases at V and 9 bases at J, leaving 8 bases unmatched. The CDR3 is 14 residues long. Germline V gives CDR1 SGDLS, CDR2 YYNGEE. The CDR3 sequence: CASSIRTGRKKLFF. DNA of the CDR3: TGTGCCAGCAGCATCAGGACAGGGAGGAAAAAACTGTTTTTT. Full variable domain (remainder filled in from reference TRBV9 and TRBJ1-4): DSGVTQTPKHLITATGQRVTLRCSPRSGDLSVYWYQQSLDQGLQFLIQYYNGEERAKGNILERFSAQQFPDLHSELNLSSLELGDSALYFCASSIRTGRKKLFFGSGTQLSVL.

The V and J genes are TRBV7-2 and TRBJ2-2, with 9 bases fitting TRBD2. Trimming took 0 bases from V and 6 from J; bases not matched to a gene: 5. The CDR3 loop spans 16 amino acids. The V gene's germline CDR1 is SGHTA and CDR2 FQGNSA. CDR3: CASSLAAGGRAGELFF. The CDR3, as DNA: TGTGCCAGCAGCTTAGCGGCGGGAGGGCGGGCCGGGGAGCTGTTTTTT.

This CDR3 reads CASSLDPSLDEQYF. CDR3 DNA: TGTGCCAGCAGCTTAGATCCTAGTCTCGACGAGCAGTACTTC. The V call is TRBV11-2, the J call TRBJ2-7; D gene uncertain. Trimming removed 0 bases from V and 5 bases from J, with 11 bases in between. Germline loops: CDR1 SGHAT, CDR2 FQNNGV. CDR3 length: 14 amino acids.

This clone appeared a few times. The rearrangement uses TRBV27 and TRBJ2-2; maybe TRBD2 (6 bases). Germline V gene data show CDR1 as MNHEY and CDR2 as SMNVEV (reference sequence). The ends were cut back, 1 base at V and 8 bases at J, with 11 bases in the middle. CDR3 length equals 14 residues. CDR3 sequence reads: CASSLLGLGGELFF. CDR3 in DNA: TGTGCCAGCAGTTTATTGGGACTCGGGGGGGAGCTGTTTTTT.

CDR3 protein: CATSPGLSTDTQYF. The CDR3 DNA is TGTGCCACCTCACCAGGCCTAAGCACAGATACGCAGTATTTT. The V and J genes are TRBV6-5 and TRBJ2-3; D uncertain. The CDR3 spans 14 residues. V gave up 10 bases and J gave up 0 bases, with 14 bases separating them. Germline V CDR1 and CDR2: MNHEY, SVGAGI.

The rearrangement links TRBV9 to TRBJ2-3, with 16 bases matching TRBD2. The trim removed 3 bases at V and 3 bases at J, leaving 7 bases unmatched. CDR1 and CDR2 (germline): SGDLS, YYNGEE. The CDR3 is made up of 18 amino acids. The CDR3 is CASSAGTSGRAPTDTQYF. CDR3 bases: TGTGCCAGCAGCGCCGGGACTAGCGGGAGGGCCCCAACAGATACGCAGTATTTT. Based on the CDR3 plus reference TRBV9 and TRBJ2-3, the full variable domain is DSGVTQTPKHLITATGQRVTLRCSPRSGDLSVYWYQQSLDQGLQFLIQYYNGEERAKGNILERFSAQQFPDLHSELNLSSLELGDSALYFCASSAGTSGRAPTDTQYFGPGTRLTVL.

This rearrangement joins TRBV4-1 to TRBJ2-2; D perhaps matches TRBD1 (5 bases). CDR1 is MGHRA, CDR2 YSYEKL, per germline. V lost 3 bases, J lost 6 bases, and 17 bases lay in between. The CDR3 has 16 residues. CDR3 loop: CASSQRTGRAAGELFF. The CDR3 bases are TGCGCCAGCAGCCAGAGAACAGGCCGAGCTGCCGGGGAGCTGTTTTTT.

This sequence joins TRBV9 and TRBJ1-4; the D gene is possibly TRBD1 (5 bases). The CDR3 runs 19 residues. CDR1 is SGDLS, CDR2 YYNGEE, per germline. The V gene lost 2 bases and the J gene lost 7 bases, with 27 bases spanning the gap. The CDR3 reads CASSVSLSWKAGPIEKLFF. DNA of the CDR3: TGTGCCAGCAGCGTCTCACTCTCCTGGAAGGCAGGGCCCATTGAAAAACTGTTTTTT. The variable domain in full, completed from reference TRBV9 and TRBJ1-4, reads DSGVTQTPKHLITATGQRVTLRCSPRSGDLSVYWYQQSLDQGLQFLIQYYNGEERAKGNILERFSAQQFPDLHSELNLSSLELGDSALYFCASSVSLSWKAGPIEKLFFGSGTQLSVL.

Turning to this clone: The germline gene is not matched at one end of the junction; a read error may be the cause. CDR3 residues: CSSISGGAFF. CDR3 in DNA: TGTTCCAGCATCTCGGGGGGGGCTTTCTTT. The rearrangement uses TRBV7-9 and TRBJ1-1, with a weak D call TRBD1 (5 bases). The CDR3 contains 10 residues. Germline lookup yields CDR1 SEHNR and CDR2 FQNEAQ (reference sequence). Variable domain in full (rest from reference TRBV7-9 and TRBJ1-1): DTGVSQNPRHKITKRGQNVTFRCDPISEHNRLYWYRQTLGQGPEFLTYFQNEAQLEKSRLLSDRFSAERPKGSFSTLEIQRTEQGDSAMYLCSSISGGAFFGQGTRLTVV.

The chain couples TRBV11-3 to TRBJ2-3; no definite D call. In germline, CDR1 is SGHNT, CDR2 YENEEA. This CDR3 has 12 amino acids. The V and J ends lost 4 bases and 2 bases respectively, with 4 bases between them. CDR3 sequence (DNA): TGTGCCAGCAGCTCCCTCACAGATACGCAGTATTTT. Its protein product is CASSSLTDTQYF.

The gene calls are TRBV7-2 and TRBJ1-5, with a possible D match to TRBD1 (5 bases). This CDR3 spans 15 amino acids. With 1 base removed from V and 4 bases from J, the gap between germline ends came to 11 bases. Germline V lookup: CDR1 SGHTA, CDR2 FQGNSA. CDR3 sequence (DNA): TGTGCCAGCAGCTTAGTGGTGACAGAGAATCAGCCCCAGCATTTT. Its protein product is CASSLVVTENQPQHF.

The V call is TRBV4-2, the J call TRBJ1-3; D possibly corresponds to TRBD1 (6 bases). Germline V CDR1 and CDR2: LGHNA, YNFKEQ. V lost 4 bases and J lost 3, with 13 bases in between. The CDR3 runs 15 residues. In DNA, the CDR3 is TGTGCCAGCAGCCCTCGAGGGGGTAGTGGAAACACCATATATTTT. Protein sequence: CASSPRGGSGNTIYF.

The rearrangement uses TRBV11-3 and TRBJ2-3; 13 bases are shared with TRBD2. Germline trimming cut 5 bases from V and 4 bases from J; bases unmatched to any gene: 6. The germline V gene has CDR1 SGHNT and CDR2 YENEEA. This CDR3 is 16 amino acids long. CDR3 protein: CASSPGTSGAPDTQYF. The DNA for the CDR3 is TGTGCCAGCAGCCCAGGGACTAGCGGGGCCCCAGATACGCAGTATTTT. Looking up the rest from reference TRBV11-3 and TRBJ2-3 gives the full variable domain: EAGVVQSPRYKIIEKKQPVAFWCNPISGHNTLYWYLQNLGQGPELLIRYENEEAVDDSQLPKDRFSAERLKGVDSTLKIQPAELGDSAVYLCASSPGTSGAPDTQYFGPGTRLTVL.

V and J are TRBV10-3 and TRBJ2-7; tentative D call: TRBD2 (5 bases). CDR1 and CDR2 from the germline V gene are ENHRY and SYGVKD. The CDR3 is 13 amino acids. With 5 bases removed from V and 2 bases from J, the gap between germline ends came to 10 bases. CDR3 nucleotides: TGTGCCATCAGTAGCGGTGGCGCCTACGAGCAGTACTTC. Translating it yields CAISSGGAYEQYF.

The chain carries TRBV4-3 and TRBJ1-4; D is ambiguous. Germline V lookup: CDR1 LGHNA, CDR2 YSLEER. The CDR3 runs to 16 residues. Deletions cut 0 bases from V and 5 bases from J, with 13 bases between. This chain's CDR3 is CASSQERLSSNEKLFF. CDR3 in DNA: TGCGCCAGCAGCCAAGAAAGACTGAGCTCAAATGAAAAACTGTTTTTT.

The V gene is TRBV4-1, the J gene TRBJ1-5; a weak D match, TRBD1 (6 bases). V was pared by 4 bases and J by 0 bases, with 10 bases between. Germline V gene data show CDR1 as MGHRA and CDR2 as YSYEKL. The length of the CDR3 is 15 residues. The CDR3 protein is CASSPTRGSNQPQHF. As DNA, the CDR3 is TGCGCCAGCAGCCCAACCAGGGGTAGCAATCAGCCCCAGCATTTT.

The chain carries TRBV6-4 and TRBJ2-5; TRBD2 is a possible D gene (6 bases). Germline CDR1 and CDR2: MRHNA and SNTAGT. The CDR3 runs to 14 residues. Between the trimmed V and J ends, which lost 5 bases and 3 bases, there was a span of 13 bases. The CDR3 loop is CASSNGGIEETQYF. The CDR3 DNA sequence: TGTGCCAGCAGTAACGGAGGGATCGAAGAGACCCAGTACTTC.

The genes are TRBV30 and TRBJ2-6; D perhaps matches TRBD1 (6 bases). The CDR3 contains 16 residues. V lost 1 base and J 2 bases, leaving 12 bases between the germline ends. Germline values: CDR1 GTSNPN, CDR2 SVGIG (reference sequence). The CDR3 DNA reads TGTGCCTGGAGTGAGGACAGCGGCCCTGGGGCCAACGTCCTGACTTTC. This codes for CAWSEDSGPGANVLTF.

This clone appeared a single time. The J gene is TRBJ2-7, the V gene TRBV15, with TRBD2 matching over 8 bases. Per germline, CDR1 LNHNV and CDR2 YYDKDF (reference sequence). With 9 bases clipped from V and 6 bases from J, the junction kept 16 bases outside the gene matches. The CDR3 loop spans 15 amino acids. The CDR3 sequence is CATKMGLGGFGEQYF. The CDR3 bases are TGTGCCACAAAAATGGGACTAGGAGGTTTCGGCGAGCAGTACTTC. Complete variable domain (other parts from reference TRBV15 and TRBJ2-7): DAMVIQNPRYQVTQFGKPVTLSCSQTLNHNVMYWYQQKSSQAPKLLFHYYDKDFNNEADTPDNFQSRRPNTSFCFLDIRSPGLGDTAMYLCATKMGLGGFGEQYFGPGTRLTVT.

This rearrangement joins TRBV21-1 to TRBJ1-3; the table gives TRBD1 as D, unverified against the DNA. TRBV21-1 is classified as a pseudogene. The CDR3 sequence is 16 residues long. In DNA form, the CDR3 reads TGTGCCAGCAGCAAACCGAGACAGAGCATTGGAAACACCATATATTTT. This translates into CASSKPRQSIGNTIYF.

The chain links TRBV6-5 to TRBJ2-1; the match to TRBD1 covers 9 bases. The CDR3 length is 15 residues. The germline gives CDR1 MNHEY, CDR2 SVGAGI. V gave up 6 bases and J gave up 4 bases; unmatched junction bases: 7. In DNA, the CDR3 is TGTGCCAGCAGAACCGGGACAGGGTTTTACAATGAGCAGTTCTTC. The encoded protein is CASRTGTGFYNEQFF.